This is a list of T cell receptor beta chains from one sample in a study of regulatory T cells in long-lasting Graves disease. TCRdb re-analysed the multiplex PCR reads in MiXCR, keeping a single row per CDR3 protein. This table holds hundreds of thousands of distinct CDR3 sequences, about a fifth found once. Here the sequenced sample was peripheral blood mononuclear cells (PBMCs), taken when the disease was refractory, from a patient treated with antithyroid drugs. The receptor source for this set is a female donor with Graves disease. The CDR3 runs from the conserved cysteine through the conserved F or W. The order of the fields is V gene, J gene, CDR3 length, clone size, D gene, CDR3 DNA, CDR3 protein. The D gene is left open where the match is weak. Size tells how often a clone was seen (once, few, many) or the class of an expanded clone, and some rows leave it out.

TRBV3-1,TRBJ2-5,16,NA,TRBD2,TGTGCCAGCAGCCGTACCTCGACTAGCGGGGAAGAGACCCAGTACTTC,CASSRTSTSGEETQYF
TRBV18,TRBJ2-7,15,few,NA,TGTGCCAGCTCACCGTTAGGGTGGGAAACCTACGAGCAGTACTTC,CASSPLGWETYEQYF
TRBV24-1,TRBJ1-2,14,many,NA,TGTGCCACCAGTGATTTGGAGACAAGCTATGGCTACACCTTC,CATSDLETSYGYTF
TRBV13,TRBJ1-2,13,NA,NA,TGTGCCAGCAGCTTACCAGGGATCTATGGCTACACCTTC,CASSLPGIYGYTF
TRBV30,TRBJ2-7,13,few,NA,TGTGCCTGGAAACCCGACAGGCTCTACGAGCAGTACTTC,CAWKPDRLYEQYF
TRBV29-1,TRBJ1-2,11,few,NA,TGCAGCGTTGAAATGGGCTATGGCTACACCTTC,CSVEMGYGYTF
TRBV19,TRBJ2-2,15,few,NA,TGTGCCAGTAGTATTGGGGGAGTTGTGGCCGGGGAGCTGTTTTTT,CASSIGGVVAGELFF
TRBV20-1,TRBJ2-7,14,NA,NA,TGCAGTGCTAGTACCTGGACAGAGACCTACGAGCAGTACTTC,CSASTWTETYEQYF
TRBV29-1,TRBJ1-2,11,many,TRBD1,TGCAGCTCACAGGGGTCGTATGGCTACACCTTC,CSSQGSYGYTF
TRBV30,TRBJ1-4,14,many,TRBD1,TGTGCCTGTAACCAGGGGGCAGGAATTGAAAAACTGTTTTTT,CACNQGAGIEKLFF
TRBV20-1,TRBJ1-3,14,NA,NA,TGCAGTGCTCTACTAACACGATCTGGAAACACCATATATTTT,CSALLTRSGNTIYF
TRBV19,TRBJ2-6,17,NA,TRBD2,TGTGCCAGTAACCGAGCGGGAGGACGGGCGGGGGCCAACGTCCTGACTTTC,CASNRAGGRAGANVLTF
TRBV7-8,TRBJ1-4,15,many,NA,TGTGCCAGCAGCTCCCCCTCTAGTGGTCGCGAAAAACTGTTTTTT,CASSSPSSGREKLFF
TRBV6-5,TRBJ1-5,15,many,NA,TGTGCCAGCAGTTACTCTCGGCTCGGCAATCAGCCCCAGCATTTT,CASSYSRLGNQPQHF
TRBV7-3,TRBJ2-1,16,NA,TRBD2,TGTGCCAGCAGCTTCATAGCGGGAGATTCAATGAATGAGCAGTTCTTC,CASSFIAGDSMNEQFF
TRBV30,TRBJ2-7,12,few,TRBD2,TGTGCCGGTGTAGCGGGTACGTACGAGCAGTACTTC,CAGVAGTYEQYF
TRBV20-1,TRBJ2-5,17,few,TRBD2,TGCAGTGCCAATGGGGGCCTAGCGGGACTCCACCAAGAGACCCAGTACTTC,CSANGGLAGLHQETQYF
TRBV28,TRBJ1-2,15,many,TRBD1,TGTGCCAGCAGTAACCCGACAGGGTGGGACTATGGCTACACCTTC,CASSNPTGWDYGYTF
TRBV6-2/TRBV6-3,TRBJ1-1,14,many,NA,TGTGCCAGCAGTTATGCAGTGGTGAACACTGAAGCTTTCTTT,CASSYAVVNTEAFF
TRBV15,TRBJ2-7,13,few,NA,TGTGCCACCAGCACGGACGTAGCCTACGAGCAGTACTTC,CATSTDVAYEQYF
TRBV6-1,TRBJ2-7,15,many,NA,TGTGCCAGCAGGCACGGGCTCCACCTGTTTAACGAGCAGTACTTC,CASRHGLHLFNEQYF
TRBV10-3,TRBJ2-3,13,NA,TRBD1,TGTGCCACCTGGGACAGAAGGACAGATACGCAGTATTTT,CATWDRRTDTQYF
TRBV5-1,TRBJ1-5,15,NA,NA,TGCGCCAGCATAGGGCCCTCCGATGGCAATCAGCCCCAGCATTTT,CASIGPSDGNQPQHF
TRBV27,TRBJ1-1,13,many,NA,TGTGCCAGCAGCTACCAAGTCTCGACTGAAGCTTTCTTT,CASSYQVSTEAFF
TRBV4-3,TRBJ2-2,17,NA,NA,TGCGCCAGCAGCCAAGATACCACGACATCGAACACCGGGGAGCTGTTTTTT,CASSQDTTTSNTGELFF
TRBV6-2/TRBV6-3,TRBJ1-2,14,many,NA,TGTGCCAGCAGTTACTCCATGGGGGAATATGGCTACACCTTC,CASSYSMGEYGYTF
TRBV7-9,TRBJ1-1,14,few,NA,TGTGCCAGCAGCGGGGGACAATACATGACTGAAGCTTTCTTT,CASSGGQYMTEAFF
TRBV5-5,TRBJ2-5,14,many,NA,TGTGCCAGCAGCGAGACAGGAACTCAAGAGACCCAGTACTTC,CASSETGTQETQYF
TRBV27,TRBJ1-1,15,many,TRBD1,TGTGCCAGCAGTTTGACAGGGGCCGGAAACACTGAAGCTTTCTTT,CASSLTGAGNTEAFF
TRBV27,TRBJ2-2,14,NA,NA,TGTGCCAGCAGTTTATGGGGGCAGGGCGGGGAGCTGTTTTTT,CASSLWGQGGELFF
TRBV19,TRBJ2-4,15,few,NA,TGTGCCAGTAGTATCAGGAGGGACGGGAAAAACATTCAGTACTTC,CASSIRRDGKNIQYF
TRBV3-1,TRBJ2-2,13,many,NA,TGTGCCAGCAGCTTAAAGAACACCGGGGAGCTGTTTTTT,CASSLKNTGELFF
TRBV7-3,TRBJ2-7,14,many,TRBD2,TGTGCCAGCAGCCCGGAGCGGGACTCCTACGAGCAGTACTTC,CASSPERDSYEQYF
TRBV2,TRBJ2-6,17,NA,TRBD1,TGTGCCAGCCCCCGGGACAGGGAGAACTCTGGGGCCAACGTCCTGACTTTC,CASPRDRENSGANVLTF
TRBV2,TRBJ2-4,15,many,NA,TGTGCCAGCAGTCATCCGGACCTAGCCAAAAACATTCAGTACTTC,CASSHPDLAKNIQYF
TRBV9,TRBJ1-2,16,few,NA,TGTGCCAGCAGCTCCAACCTGGGGGGCGCGTTTGTTGGCTACACCTTC,CASSSNLGGAFVGYTF
TRBV19,TRBJ1-1,15,NA,NA,TGTGCCAGTAGTATAAAGAGTGACCCTCCCACTGAAGCTTTCTTT,CASSIKSDPPTEAFF
TRBV28,TRBJ1-4,15,many,NA,TGTGCCAGCAGGGCCCGCGGAATCGGGAATGAAAAACTGTTTTTT,CASRARGIGNEKLFF
TRBV20-1,TRBJ1-5,15,NA,NA,TGCAGTGCTATTGACCCCGTTGGGGCCATACGGCCCCAGCATTTT,CSAIDPVGAIRPQHF
TRBV28,TRBJ1-6,19,many,TRBD1,TGTGCCAGCAGTGCGACCGGGACAGGGGCTAGCTCCTATAATTCACCCCTCCACTTT,CASSATGTGASSYNSPLHF
TRBV5-6,TRBJ2-7,14,many,TRBD2,TGTGCCAGCAGCTTCGGGACTAGGGGTTACGAGCAGTACTTC,CASSFGTRGYEQYF
TRBV6-2/TRBV6-3,TRBJ1-1,14,few,NA,TGTGCCAGCAGTTACCTGGGGAGGTACGCTGAAGCTTTCTTT,CASSYLGRYAEAFF
TRBV6-1,TRBJ2-7,16,many,TRBD2,TGTGCCAGCAGTGCACCTAGCGGGGGGATTAACTACGAGCAGTACTTC,CASSAPSGGINYEQYF
TRBV3-1,TRBJ2-7,15,few,TRBD2,TGTGCCAGCAGCCAAGTGGGGCTAGCGGGGGCGGAGCAGTACTTC,CASSQVGLAGAEQYF
TRBV6-1,TRBJ2-5,16,many,TRBD2,TGTGCCAGCAGCTCCGCTGTTAAGCGGGATGGAGAGACCCAGTACTTC,CASSSAVKRDGETQYF
TRBV3-1,TRBJ2-7,14,few,NA,TGTGCCAGCAGCCAAGCGCCAGGGGCCGACGAGCAGTACTTC,CASSQAPGADEQYF
TRBV25-1,TRBJ2-7,15,NA,TRBD2,TGTGCCAGCAGTCCAACGATGGGACTAGCGGGGGACGAGTACTTC,CASSPTMGLAGDEYF
TRBV7-3,TRBJ2-1,14,NA,NA,TGTGCCAGCAGCTTAAGAGGGGGAGGCAATGAGCAGTTCTTC,CASSLRGGGNEQFF
TRBV6-1,TRBJ1-2,12,many,NA,TGTGCCAGCACGCAGTCAGACTATGGCTACACCTTC,CASTQSDYGYTF
TRBV7-2,TRBJ1-2,15,many,NA,TGTGCCAGCAGCTTAGCTCCCTTAGGAAACTATGGCTACACCTTC,CASSLAPLGNYGYTF
TRBV15,TRBJ2-7,18,many,TRBD2,TGTGCCACCAGCAGAGACGGCCTAGCGGGAGGATTACCCTACGAGCAGTACTTC,CATSRDGLAGGLPYEQYF
TRBV28,TRBJ2-1,16,few,TRBD2,TGTGCCAGCAGTTTAGGGCGGACTAGCAGCTACAATGAGCAGTTCTTC,CASSLGRTSSYNEQFF
TRBV3-1,TRBJ2-7,17,NA,TRBD2,TGTGCCAGCAGCCAAGAGGGGACTAGCGGCACAGCCTACGAGCAGTACTTC,CASSQEGTSGTAYEQYF
TRBV14,TRBJ2-6,15,few,TRBD1,TGTGCCAGCAGCCAAGAACAGGGGACCCTTGGCGTCCTGACTTTC,CASSQEQGTLGVLTF
TRBV3-1,TRBJ2-7,17,many,TRBD2,TGTGCCAGCAGCCAAGGGCTAGCGGGAGGCTACTCCTACGAGCAGTACTTC,CASSQGLAGGYSYEQYF
TRBV5-8,TRBJ1-5,14,NA,TRBD1,TGTGCCAGCAGCCTCGGACAGGGTGTTCAGCCCCAGCATTTT,CASSLGQGVQPQHF
TRBV27,TRBJ1-5,11,many,NA,TGTGCCAGCGGCTTCAATCAGCCCCAGCATTTT,CASGFNQPQHF